Listed here is a single TCR beta chain. Its antigen is undetermined. This specimen comes from a study of cytomegalovirus exposure and HLA in healthy donors. Between the trimmed V and J ends, which lost 2 bases and 7 bases, there was a span of 15 bases. Germline-derived CDR1 and CDR2 are SGHNT and YYREEE (reference sequence). CDR3 size: 15 residues. Study observations and caveats: The authors enumerated over 150 TCR beta chains as linked to cytomegalovirus.

PCR primers comprised 60 Vbeta and 13 Jbeta primers. The repertoire was sequenced with immunoSEQ multiplex PCR; TCRdb's copy has only in-frame clones and lacks some. The sample consists of about 130,000 clones, about 74% of them appearing once. V and J are TRBV5-4 and TRBJ2-2, with D maybe TRBD2 (7 bases). The sequencing sample was made of PBMCs. The receptor was isolated from a man aged 18 to 29 in good health and CMV-seropositive. CDR3 region: CASSFVGGPLGELFF. The CDR3 bases are TGTGCCAGCAGCTTCGTGGGGGGGCCCCTCGGGGAGCTGTTTTTT.